Below are 21 T cell receptor beta chains sequenced from a single sample in a study of blood T cell repertoires in COVID-19. Clones were sequenced by immunoSEQ multiplex PCR, and TCRdb holds only the in-frame ones, with some missing. Of 250,000 or so clones in the sample, 70% to 90% are singletons; the top ten hold around 3%. The sequenced material came from peripheral blood. These receptors were taken from a man aged 18 to 30 with active or convalescent COVID-19.

The chain recombines TRBV7-2 with TRBJ2-5; D remains ambiguous. With 4 bases removed from V and 8 bases from J, the gap between germline ends came to 11 bases. The CDR3 is made up of 12 amino acids. Germline V gene sequence: CDR1 SGHTA, CDR2 FQGNSA. The CDR3 nucleotides read TGTGCCAGCAGCTCTTCAAGAGATACCCAGTACTTC. Its protein product is CASSSSRDTQYF. Together with reference TRBV7-2 and TRBJ2-5, the CDR3 gives the full variable domain: GAGVSQSPSNKVTEKGKDVELRCDPISGHTALYWYRQSLGQGLEFLIYFQGNSAPDKSGLPSDRFSAERTGGSVSTLTIQRTQQEDSAVYLCASSSSRDTQYFGPGTRLLVL.

The chain joins TRBV11-2 to TRBJ1-3, with TRBD1 matching 8 bases. The CDR3 extends over 17 amino acids. Germline loops: CDR1 SGHAT, CDR2 FQNNGV. V lost 5 bases, J lost 2 bases, and 11 bases stayed unmatched. In nucleotides, the CDR3 is TGTGCCAGCAGCCTATCGACAGGGGTGTTGGCTGGAAACACCATATATTTT. Encoded protein: CASSLSTGVLAGNTIYF.

The DNA of the CDR3 is TGTGCCAGTAGTATGGGCAGGGTGGGCACTGAAGCTTTCTTT. This gives the protein CASSMGRVGTEAFF. The V call is TRBV19, the J call TRBJ1-1; D perhaps matches TRBD1 (5 bases). CDR3 length equals 14 residues. Germline CDR1 and CDR2: LNHDA and SQIVND (reference sequence). The V end was cut by 3 bases, the J end by 4 bases, with 12 bases between.

This clone has just one count. This rearrangement joins TRBV12-3 or TRBV12-4 to TRBJ2-7; tentatively, D is TRBD2 (6 bases). CDR3 length: 13 residues. Trimming shortened V by 6 bases and J by 5 bases, and 14 bases separated the two germline ends. The CDR3 DNA follows: TGTGCCAGCAGGGGGCCAGGGAGGCACGAGCAGTACTTC. It is translated as CASRGPGRHEQYF.

The J gene is TRBJ1-1, the V gene TRBV29-1; D uncertain. Germline V gene sequence: CDR1 SQVTM, CDR2 ANQGSEA. The CDR3 contains 12 residues. Trimming took 3 bases from V and 6 from J, leaving 11 bases between them. CDR3: CSVEPSGAEAFF. CDR3 in DNA: TGCAGCGTTGAGCCGTCGGGTGCTGAAGCTTTCTTT.

The rearrangement joins TRBV6-5 to TRBJ2-3, with 8 bases lining up with TRBD2. CDR3 length: 15 amino acids. The germline gives CDR1 MNHEY, CDR2 SVGAGI. The V and J ends lost 5 bases and 6 bases, in that order; junction bases with no gene match: 10. CDR3 sequence (DNA): TGTGCCAGCAGTCAACTAGCGGAAGTCCCCGATACGCAGTATTTT. Protein product: CASSQLAEVPDTQYF.

The chain has TRBV12-3 or TRBV12-4 and TRBJ2-1; maybe TRBD1 (5 bases). V lost 3 bases, J lost 6 bases, and 9 bases lay in between. The CDR3 has 13 amino acids. CDR3 DNA sequence: TGTGCCAGCAGTTTTTCAGGGTTCAATGAGCAGTTCTTC. It yields the protein CASSFSGFNEQFF.

The chain combines TRBV6-5 with TRBJ1-1; no clear D gene. Germline V lookup: CDR1 MNHEY, CDR2 SVGAGI. The CDR3 spans 11 residues. Trimming removed 7 bases from V and 6 bases from J, with 9 bases in between. The CDR3 protein is CASTWGAEAFF. CDR3 bases: TGTGCCAGCACTTGGGGAGCTGAAGCTTTCTTT.

The V and J genes are TRBV5-1 and TRBJ2-5; TRBD1 aligns across 8 bases. J was trimmed by 1 base and V by 0 bases; bases with no gene match: 5. Per germline, CDR1 SGHRS and CDR2 YFSETQ. The CDR3 spans 16 residues. The DNA of the CDR3 is TGCGCCAGCAGCTTGGCTGGGACAGGCCGCCAAGAGACCCAGTACTTC. Protein: CASSLAGTGRQETQYF.

V usage is TRBV27 and J usage is TRBJ1-1; TRBD1 matches at 8 bases. This CDR3 has 16 residues. In germline, CDR1 is MNHEY, CDR2 SMNVEV (reference sequence). Trimming took 3 bases from V and 7 from J; bases not matched to a gene: 13. CDR3 sequence reads: CASSLSGQGPLFEAFF. DNA of the CDR3: TGTGCCAGCAGTTTGTCTGGACAGGGTCCCTTGTTTGAAGCTTTCTTT.

The chain recombines TRBV28 with TRBJ2-5, with D unclear. Germline V gene lookup returns CDR1 MDHEN and CDR2 SYDVKM. Trimming removed 9 bases at V and 4 bases at J, with 15 bases between. The CDR3 runs 13 residues. The CDR3: CASCRSPLETQYF. The CDR3 DNA reads TGTGCCAGTTGTCGGTCCCCCTTAGAGACCCAGTACTTC.

This chain uses TRBV10-1 with TRBJ2-7; 10 bases match TRBD1. Looked up from germline, CDR1 is WNHNN and CDR2 is SYGVQD (reference sequence). This CDR3 comprises 15 residues. V gave up 3 bases and J gave up 6 bases; unmatched junction bases: 8. The CDR3 here is CASSEAGTGAPEQYF. DNA for the CDR3: TGCGCCAGCAGTGAAGCAGGGACAGGGGCCCCCGAGCAGTACTTC.

The V call is TRBV6-4, the J call TRBJ2-7, with D possibly being TRBD1 (6 bases). The V gene lost 6 bases and the J gene lost 2 bases, with 17 bases spanning the gap. CDR1 MRHNA and CDR2 SNTAGT come from the germline V gene. The CDR3 is 15 residues long. The CDR3 nucleotides read TGTGCCAGCAGCCTCCGGGACAACCCAACCTACGAGCAGTACTTC. As protein: CASSLRDNPTYEQYF.

The CDR3 spells CASSLRGQGGGDEQFF. CDR3 sequence (DNA): TGCGCCAGCAGCTTGCGTGGACAGGGGGGCGGCGATGAGCAGTTCTTC. J is TRBJ2-1 and V is TRBV5-1; 10 nucleotides line up with TRBD1. Germline lookup yields CDR1 SGHRS and CDR2 YFSETQ. Trimming at V came to 1 base and at J to 8 bases, leaving 9 bases not matched to a gene. The CDR3 has 16 residues.

V is TRBV29-1 and J is TRBJ1-1; D unclear. This CDR3 has 14 amino acids. Germline V gene lookup returns CDR1 SQVTM and CDR2 ANQGSEA. Trimming left V 7 bases short and J 0 bases short, with 15 bases between. CDR3 nucleotide sequence: TGCAGCGCCCGGACCCGGGGAGTGAACACTGAAGCTTTCTTT. Amino acid sequence: CSARTRGVNTEAFF. Variable domain in full (rest from reference TRBV29-1 and TRBJ1-1): SAVISQKPSRDICQRGTSLTIQCQVDSQVTMMFWYRQQPGQSLTLIATANQGSEATYESGFVIDKFPISRPNLTFSTLTVSNMSPEDSSIYLCSARTRGVNTEAFFGQGTRLTVV.

The rearrangement uses TRBV18 and TRBJ1-2, with 9 bases identical to TRBD1. This CDR3 is 15 amino acids long. V was clipped by 6 bases and J by 2 bases; unmatched bases: 7. CDR1 is KGHSH, CDR2 LQKENI, per germline. This CDR3 reads CASSPGDRANYGYTF. The DNA of the CDR3 is TGTGCCAGCTCTCCGGGGGACAGGGCAAACTATGGCTACACCTTC.

The chain carries TRBV30 and TRBJ2-1; D call uncertain. Trimming stripped 8 bases from V and 0 bases from J, with 14 bases between. Germline CDR1 GTSNPN, CDR2 SVGIG (reference sequence). CDR3 length: 14 residues. In DNA, the CDR3 is TGTGCCCTGGAAATAGCTGTCTCCTACAATGAGCAGTTCTTC. Its translation: CALEIAVSYNEQFF.

This chain uses TRBV11-2 with TRBJ1-2; no clear D gene. The V end was cut by 1 base, the J end by 4 bases, with 7 bases between. Germline CDR1 SGHAT, CDR2 FQNNGV. The CDR3 length is 13 residues. In DNA, the CDR3 is TGTGCCAGCAGCTTAGGGGCCGGCTATGGCTACACCTTC. Protein: CASSLGAGYGYTF.

The chain couples TRBV18 to TRBJ1-1, with D perhaps TRBD1 (5 bases). V was pared by 2 bases and J by 3 bases, with 10 bases between. This CDR3 has 14 amino acids. The V gene's germline CDR1 is KGHSH and CDR2 LQKENI. CDR3 bases: TGTGCCAGCTCACCAGCGAGCAGGGACACTGAAGCTTTCTTT. As protein: CASSPASRDTEAFF.

The CDR3 protein is CASGGRGIRNTEAFF. The CDR3 DNA follows: TGTGCCAGCGGAGGCAGGGGTATACGGAACACTGAAGCTTTCTTT. V gene TRBV7-9 combines with J gene TRBJ1-1, with a weak D call TRBD1 (6 bases). CDR1 and CDR2 (germline): SEHNR, FQNEAQ (reference sequence). Trimming took 8 bases from V and 1 from J, leaving 17 bases between them. This CDR3 comprises 15 residues.

The gene calls are TRBV5-1 and TRBJ1-2; D is ambiguous. CDR3 length: 12 residues. Germline V lookup: CDR1 SGHRS, CDR2 YFSETQ. Trimming took off 0 bases at V and 4 bases at J, with 4 bases between the two ends. CDR3 region: CASSLDSYGYTF. The CDR3 DNA follows: TGCGCCAGCAGCTTGGACAGCTATGGCTACACCTTC.